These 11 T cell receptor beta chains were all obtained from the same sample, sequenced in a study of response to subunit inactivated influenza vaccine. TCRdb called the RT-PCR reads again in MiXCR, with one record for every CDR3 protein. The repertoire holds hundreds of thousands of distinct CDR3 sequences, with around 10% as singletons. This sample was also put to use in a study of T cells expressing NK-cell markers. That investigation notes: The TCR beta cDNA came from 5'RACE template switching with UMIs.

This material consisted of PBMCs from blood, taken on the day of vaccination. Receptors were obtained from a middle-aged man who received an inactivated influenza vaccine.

In DNA form, the CDR3 reads TGTGCCACCGCGACAACTACGAGCTCTGGAAACACCATATATTTT. Translated, it gives CATATTTSSGNTIYF. The chain couples TRBV6-1 to TRBJ1-3; D not certain. Germline V gene sequence: CDR1 MNHNS, CDR2 SASEGT. V was shortened by 10 bases and J by 0 bases, with 16 bases between the two germline ends. The CDR3 runs 15 residues.

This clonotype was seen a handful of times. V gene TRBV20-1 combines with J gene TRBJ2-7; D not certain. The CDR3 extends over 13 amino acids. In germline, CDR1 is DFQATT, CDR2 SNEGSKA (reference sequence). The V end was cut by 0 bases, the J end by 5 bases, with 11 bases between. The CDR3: CSARETVLDEQYF. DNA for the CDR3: TGCAGTGCTAGAGAGACGGTATTGGACGAGCAGTACTTC.

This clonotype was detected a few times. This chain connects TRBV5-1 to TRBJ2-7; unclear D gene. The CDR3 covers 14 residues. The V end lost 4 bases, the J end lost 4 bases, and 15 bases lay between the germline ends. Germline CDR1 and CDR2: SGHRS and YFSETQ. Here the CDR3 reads CASSPRLATYEQYF. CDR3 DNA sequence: TGCGCCAGCAGCCCCCGACTTGCAACATACGAGCAGTACTTC.

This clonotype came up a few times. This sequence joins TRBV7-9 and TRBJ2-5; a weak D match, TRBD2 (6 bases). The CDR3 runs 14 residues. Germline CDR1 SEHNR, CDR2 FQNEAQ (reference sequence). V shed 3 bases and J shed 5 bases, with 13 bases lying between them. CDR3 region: CASSFLGGTETQYF. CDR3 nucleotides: TGTGCCAGCAGCTTCTTGGGCGGGACGGAGACCCAGTACTTC. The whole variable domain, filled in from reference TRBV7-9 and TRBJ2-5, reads DTGVSQNPRHKITKRGQNVTFRCDPISEHNRLYWYRQTLGQGPEFLTYFQNEAQLEKSRLLSDRFSAERPKGSFSTLEIQRTEQGDSAMYLCASSFLGGTETQYFGPGTRLLVL.

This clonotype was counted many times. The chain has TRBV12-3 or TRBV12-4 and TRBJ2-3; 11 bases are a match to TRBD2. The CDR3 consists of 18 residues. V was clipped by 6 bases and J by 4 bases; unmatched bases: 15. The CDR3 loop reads CASSPASGGSTRSDTQYF. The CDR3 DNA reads TGTGCCAGCAGCCCTGCTAGCGGGGGGTCGACCAGGTCAGATACGCAGTATTTT.

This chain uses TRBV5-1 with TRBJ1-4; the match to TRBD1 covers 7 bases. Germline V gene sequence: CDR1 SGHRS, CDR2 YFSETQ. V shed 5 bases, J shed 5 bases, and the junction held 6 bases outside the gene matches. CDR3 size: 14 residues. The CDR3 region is CASRTGTENEKLFF. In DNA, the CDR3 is TGCGCCAGCAGAACCGGGACAGAGAATGAAAAACTGTTTTTT.

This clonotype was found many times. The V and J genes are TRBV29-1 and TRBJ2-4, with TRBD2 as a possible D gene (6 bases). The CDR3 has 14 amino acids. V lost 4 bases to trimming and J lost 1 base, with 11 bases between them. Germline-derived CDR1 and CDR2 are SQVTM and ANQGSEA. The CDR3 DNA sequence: TGCAGCGTTGCAGGGAGGTTGGCCAAAAACATTCAGTACTTC. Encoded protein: CSVAGRLAKNIQYF.

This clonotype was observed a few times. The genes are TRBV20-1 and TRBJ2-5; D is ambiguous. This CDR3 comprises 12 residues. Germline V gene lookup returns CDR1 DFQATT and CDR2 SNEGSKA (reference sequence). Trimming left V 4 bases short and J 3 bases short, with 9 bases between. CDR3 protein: CSAMGWEETQYF. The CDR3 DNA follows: TGCAGTGCTATGGGGTGGGAAGAGACCCAGTACTTC.

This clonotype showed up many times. CDR3 loop: CASSTAGLPNTEAFF. CDR3 nucleotides: TGTGCCAGCAGCACGGCGGGACTTCCGAACACTGAAGCTTTCTTT. This sequence joins TRBV28 and TRBJ1-1; D may be TRBD1 (5 bases). The germline V gene encodes CDR1 MDHEN and CDR2 SYDVKM. CDR3 length: 15 residues. Trimming cost V 6 bases and J 1 base, with 15 bases left between them. Based on the CDR3 plus reference TRBV28 and TRBJ1-1, the full variable domain is DVKVTQSSRYLVKRTGEKVFLECVQDMDHENMFWYRQDPGLGLRLIYFSYDVKMKEKGDIPEGYSVSREKKERFSLILESASTNQTSMYLCASSTAGLPNTEAFFGQGTRLTVV.

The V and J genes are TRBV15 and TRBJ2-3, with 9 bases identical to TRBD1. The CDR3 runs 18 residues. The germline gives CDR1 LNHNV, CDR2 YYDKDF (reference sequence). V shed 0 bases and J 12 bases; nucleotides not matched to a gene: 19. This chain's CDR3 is CATSRDPMGGTGLSAQYF. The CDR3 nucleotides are TGTGCCACCAGCAGAGATCCGATGGGGGGGACAGGGTTGAGCGCCCAGTATTTT.

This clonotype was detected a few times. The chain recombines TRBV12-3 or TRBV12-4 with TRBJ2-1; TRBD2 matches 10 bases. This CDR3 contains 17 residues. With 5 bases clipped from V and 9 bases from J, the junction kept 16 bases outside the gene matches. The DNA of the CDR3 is TGTGCCAGCAGTACCGGGGCGGGAGCGGGAGGGCGTGGTGAGCAGTTCTTC. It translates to CASSTGAGAGGRGEQFF.